This T cell receptor (beta chain) appears in the sequencing data of a study of vaccination and CD4 T cells after COVID-19. Across the study: The stimulus for the cells was overlapping spike peptides derived from SARS-CoV-2, HCoV-NL63, HCoV-OC43 and HCoV-229E.

CD4+ T cells that had been cultured provided DNA sequenced with the Oncomine TCR Beta short-read assay. After culture, CD4+ T cells served as the source for genomic DNA extraction. TCRdb analysed the PCR reads with MiXCR anew, one entry per CDR3 protein. Of under 5,500 distinct CDR3 sequences in the sample, roughly two fifths were seen once. Trimming removed 5 bases at V and 5 bases at J, with 17 bases between. The length of the CDR3 is 15 residues. The V gene's germline CDR1 is SEHNR and CDR2 FQNEAQ (reference sequence). Treatment given: roughly ten-day PBMC culture with coronavirus spike peptide pools or control peptides (ViraFEST assay). The unexposed donor gave CD4+ T cells before the COVID-19 pandemic (2011-2018). Half the growth medium was swapped for new IL-2 medium on days 3 and 7. About this clonotype: No antigen is known for it.

The clonotype was recovered from a human donor in good health. What was sequenced was CD4+ T cells from blood, cultured in vitro. J is TRBJ2-3 and V is TRBV7-9; D perhaps matches TRBD1 (5 bases). The CDR3 loop reads CASSVRRDVRDTQYF. The CDR3 DNA is TGTGCCAGCAGCGTACGCAGGGATGTGAGAGATACGCAGTATTTT. Combining the CDR3 with reference TRBV7-9 and TRBJ2-3 gives the whole variable domain DTGVSQNPRHKITKRGQNVTFRCDPISEHNRLYWYRQTLGQGPEFLTYFQNEAQLEKSRLLSDRFSAERPKGSFSTLEIQRTEQGDSAMYLCASSVRRDVRDTQYFGPGTRLTVL.